This T cell receptor beta chain was identified in a study of glioma-infiltrating T cells. TCR alpha and beta CDR3 regions were amplified from RNA using iRepertoire nested multiplex PCR. TCRdb ran MiXCR on the multiplex PCR reads and lists one entry per CDR3 protein. The sample carries around 100,000 distinct CDR3 sequences, approximately 28% recorded once. By sample fraction, this clonotype is medium-sized (0.01 to 0.1%). Trimming left V 7 bases short and J 6 bases short, with 20 bases between. CDR1 is MNHNS and CDR2 is SASEGT in the germline V gene. The CDR3 has 15 amino acids. The material sequenced was glioma tissue, nonneoplastic brain tissue, or PBMCs (not recorded which). This clonotype was obtained from a human donor with low-grade glioma or glioblastoma, undergoing nonglioma brain surgery, or in good health (not recorded which). The chain combines TRBV6-1 with TRBJ2-3; possibly TRBD1 or TRBD2 for D (5 bases each). The DNA of the CDR3 is TGTGCCAGCAAAACAATCGGGACCGTGGTCGATACGCAGTATTTT. Translated, it gives CASKTIGTVVDTQYF.